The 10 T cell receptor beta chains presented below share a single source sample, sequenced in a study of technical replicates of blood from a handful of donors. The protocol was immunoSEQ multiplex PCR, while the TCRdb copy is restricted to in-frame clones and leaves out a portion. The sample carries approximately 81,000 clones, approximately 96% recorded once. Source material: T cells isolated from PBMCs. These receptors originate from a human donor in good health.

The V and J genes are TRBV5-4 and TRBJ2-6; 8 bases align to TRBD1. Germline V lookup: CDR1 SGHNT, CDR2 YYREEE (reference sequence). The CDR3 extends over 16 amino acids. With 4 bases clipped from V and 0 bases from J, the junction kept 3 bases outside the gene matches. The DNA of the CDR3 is TGTGCCAGCAGCGACAGGGGAGTCTCTGGGGCCAACGTCCTGACTTTC. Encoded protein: CASSDRGVSGANVLTF.

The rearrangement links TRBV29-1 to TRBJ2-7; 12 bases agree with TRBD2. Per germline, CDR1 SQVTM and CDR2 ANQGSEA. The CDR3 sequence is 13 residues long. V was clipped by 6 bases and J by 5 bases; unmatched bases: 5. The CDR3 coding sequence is TGCAGCGTCAGTACTAGCGGGAGGAACGAGCAGTACTTC. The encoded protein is CSVSTSGRNEQYF.

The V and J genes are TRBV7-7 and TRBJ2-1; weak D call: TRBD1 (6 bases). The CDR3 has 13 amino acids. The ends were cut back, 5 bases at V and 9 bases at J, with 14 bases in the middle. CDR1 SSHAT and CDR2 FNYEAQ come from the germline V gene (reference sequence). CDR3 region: CASSPDRGGEQFF. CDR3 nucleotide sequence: TGTGCCAGCAGCCCCGACAGAGGGGGTGAGCAGTTCTTC.

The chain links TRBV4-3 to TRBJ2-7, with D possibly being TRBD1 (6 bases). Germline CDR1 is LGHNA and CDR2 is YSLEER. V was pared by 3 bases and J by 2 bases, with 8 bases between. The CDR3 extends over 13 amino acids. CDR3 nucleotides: TGCGCCAGCAGCCAGGGGACACCCTACGAGCAGTACTTC. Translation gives CASSQGTPYEQYF.

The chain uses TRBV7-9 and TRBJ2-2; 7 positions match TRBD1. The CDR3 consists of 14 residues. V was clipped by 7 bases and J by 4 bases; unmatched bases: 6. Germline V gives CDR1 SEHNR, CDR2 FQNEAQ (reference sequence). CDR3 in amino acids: CASTPTGTTGELFF. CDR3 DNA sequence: TGTGCCAGCACCCCGACAGGGACCACCGGGGAGCTGTTTTTT.

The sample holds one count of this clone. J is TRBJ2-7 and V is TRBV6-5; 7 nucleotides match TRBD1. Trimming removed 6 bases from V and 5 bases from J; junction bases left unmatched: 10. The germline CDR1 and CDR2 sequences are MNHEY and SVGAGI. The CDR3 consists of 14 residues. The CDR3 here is CASRLPGQSHEQYF. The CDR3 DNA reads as TGTGCCAGCAGACTTCCGGGACAGTCCCACGAGCAGTACTTC.

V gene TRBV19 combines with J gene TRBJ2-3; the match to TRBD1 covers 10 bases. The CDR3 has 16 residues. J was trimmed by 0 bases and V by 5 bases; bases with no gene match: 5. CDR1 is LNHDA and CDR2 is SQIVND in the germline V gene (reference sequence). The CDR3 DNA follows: TGTGCCAGTAGTCCGCGACAGGGGGCAAGCACAGATACGCAGTATTTT. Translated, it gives CASSPRQGASTDTQYF.

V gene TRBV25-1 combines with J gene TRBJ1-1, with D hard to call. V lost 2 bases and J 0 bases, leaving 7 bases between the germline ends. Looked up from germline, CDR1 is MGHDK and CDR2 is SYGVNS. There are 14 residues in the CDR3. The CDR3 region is CASSETRMNTEAFF. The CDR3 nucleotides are TGTGCCAGCAGTGAAACGAGAATGAACACTGAAGCTTTCTTT.

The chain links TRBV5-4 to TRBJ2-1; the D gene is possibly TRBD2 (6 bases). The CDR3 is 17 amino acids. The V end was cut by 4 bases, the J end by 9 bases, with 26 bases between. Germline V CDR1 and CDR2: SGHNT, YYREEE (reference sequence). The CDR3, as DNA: TGTGCCAGCAGCCGAGGACTGGGACTTCATAATCTTAGTGAGCAGTTCTTC. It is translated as CASSRGLGLHNLSEQFF.

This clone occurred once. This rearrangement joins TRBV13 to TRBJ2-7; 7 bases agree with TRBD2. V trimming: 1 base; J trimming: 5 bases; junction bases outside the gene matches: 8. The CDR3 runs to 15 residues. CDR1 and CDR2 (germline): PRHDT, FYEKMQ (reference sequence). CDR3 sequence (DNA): TGTGCCAGCAGCTTAGTTGGTAGCGGGTACCACGAGCAGTACTTC. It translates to CASSLVGSGYHEQYF.